The clone carrying this TCR beta chain was seen a handful of times. This record belongs to a study of identical twins. One entry per CDR3 protein results from TCRdb running MiXCR on the 5' RACE reads. The sample yields approximately 500,000 distinct CDR3 sequences, less than 25% seen once. These sequences were also reported in another study, on T cells expressing NK-cell markers. That paper adds: Where several donors were concerned, these clonotypes also led the CD3+CD56-NKG2C+ fraction.

The sequenced sample consisted of CD4+ T cells sorted from blood. The clonotype was recovered from a woman under 30 in good health.

CDR3 loop: CASSLGQGVGEQYF. CDR3 bases: TGCGCCAGCAGCTTGGGACAGGGGGTTGGCGAGCAGTACTTC. The J gene is TRBJ2-7, the V gene TRBV5-1, with 9 bases aligning to TRBD1. The V gene's germline CDR1 is SGHRS and CDR2 YFSETQ. The CDR3 spans 14 residues. Unmatched junction bases numbered 4, after V lost 0 bases and J lost 6 bases.